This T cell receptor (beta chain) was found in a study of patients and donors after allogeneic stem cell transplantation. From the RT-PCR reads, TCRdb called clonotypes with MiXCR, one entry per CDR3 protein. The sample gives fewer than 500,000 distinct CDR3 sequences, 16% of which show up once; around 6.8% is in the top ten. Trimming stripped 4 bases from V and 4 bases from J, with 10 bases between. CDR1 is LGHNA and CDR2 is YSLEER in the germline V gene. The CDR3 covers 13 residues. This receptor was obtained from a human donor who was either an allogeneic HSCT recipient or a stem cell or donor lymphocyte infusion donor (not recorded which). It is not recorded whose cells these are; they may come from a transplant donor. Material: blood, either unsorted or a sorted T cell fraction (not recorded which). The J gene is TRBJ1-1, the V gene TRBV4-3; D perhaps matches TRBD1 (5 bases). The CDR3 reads CASSRPGITEAFF. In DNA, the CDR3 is TGCGCCAGCAGCCGTCCAGGGATCACTGAAGCTTTCTTT.